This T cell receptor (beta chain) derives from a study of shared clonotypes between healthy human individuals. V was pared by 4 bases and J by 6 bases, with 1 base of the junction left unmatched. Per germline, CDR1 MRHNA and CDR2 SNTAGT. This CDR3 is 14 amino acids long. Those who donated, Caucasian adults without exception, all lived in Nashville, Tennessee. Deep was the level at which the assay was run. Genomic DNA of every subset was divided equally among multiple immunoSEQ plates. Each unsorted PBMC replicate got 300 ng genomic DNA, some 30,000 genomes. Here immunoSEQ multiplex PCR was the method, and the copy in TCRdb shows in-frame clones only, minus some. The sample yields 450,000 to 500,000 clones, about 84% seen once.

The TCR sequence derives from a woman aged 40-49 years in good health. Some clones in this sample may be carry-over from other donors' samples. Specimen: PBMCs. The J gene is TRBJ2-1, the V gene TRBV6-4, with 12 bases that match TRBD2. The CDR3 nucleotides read TGTGCCAGCAGTGGGGGACTAGCGGGCAATGAGCAGTTCTTC. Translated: CASSGGLAGNEQFF.